The next 25 T cell receptor beta chains were all read from a single sample in a study of T cells in women clearing cervical HPV infection. The table came from immunoSEQ multiplex PCR; TCRdb's copy has only in-frame clones and leaves some out. With tens of thousands of clones in the sample, the ten largest clones hold 6%. Input material: blood buffy coat. All receptors derive from a woman aged 18 to 69 with a cervical HPV16 infection that either progressed to CIN3+ or cleared (not recorded which).

In the case of this clone: The read gets to within 3 residues of the CDR3 end, and the germline J gene fills in the rest. The J gene is TRBJ1-2, the V gene TRBV6-2 or TRBV6-3; D is perhaps TRBD1 (5 bases). The V end lost 4 bases, the J end lost 1 base, and 13 bases lay between the germline ends. Germline assignment: CDR1 MNHEY and CDR2 SVGEGT. The CDR3 contains 15 residues. CDR3: CASSSQFDSNYGYTF. CDR3 DNA (partial): TGTGCCAGCAGTTCCCAATTCGACAGTAACTATGGC.

Remarks on this clone: The read halts 3 residues ahead of the CDR3 end, with the missing end drawn from the germline J gene. The rearrangement uses TRBV19 and TRBJ2-3; 14 bases fit TRBD2. The CDR3 is 13 amino acids. With V trimmed by 9 bases and J by 8 bases, 4 bases remained unmatched. Germline V gene sequence: CDR1 LNHDA, CDR2 SQIVND (reference sequence). The CDR3 sequence: CASQGLAGVTQYF. The CDR3 DNA, read in part, is TGTGCCAGCCAGGGACTAGCGGGAGTTACG.

Regarding this clone: The read terminates 3 residues before the CDR3 end, so the remaining end is supplied by the germline J gene. The gene calls are TRBV18 and TRBJ1-2; TRBD1 matches 9 bases. Per the germline V gene, CDR1 is KGHSH and CDR2 is LQKENI. CDR3 size: 15 residues. The chain's CDR3 is CASSPRDRDGNDYTF. The sequenced part of the CDR3 DNA is TGTGCCAGCTCACCCCGGGACAGGGACGGCAATGAC.

With respect to this clone: The sequence runs out 3 residues before the end of the CDR3; the remainder is reconstructed from the germline J gene. The chain couples TRBV5-1 to TRBJ1-1; TRBD1 is a possible D gene (5 bases). Trimming took off 5 bases at V and 7 bases at J, with 9 bases between the two ends. The CDR3 consists of 11 residues. Germline CDR1 and CDR2: SGHRS and YFSETQ. Incomplete CDR3 DNA: TGCGCCAGCAGACGGGGGGTTGAA. Encoded protein: CASRRGVE. From start to end, the CDR3 is CASRRGVEAFF. The entire variable domain, with the rest obtained from reference TRBV5-1 and TRBJ1-1, is as follows: KAGVTQTPRYLIKTRGQQVTLSCSPISGHRSVSWYQQTPGQGLQFLFEYFSETQRNKGNFPGRFSGRQFSNSRSEMNVSTLELGDSALYLCASRRGVEAFFGQGTRLTVV.

As regards this clone: The CDR3 end lies 3 residues beyond the end of the read and is filled in from the germline J gene. The genes are TRBV7-4 and TRBJ2-5; TRBD2 might be the D (6 bases). V was clipped by 5 bases and J by 2 bases, with 21 bases between them. The CDR3 totals 17 residues. Germline V gene data show CDR1 as SGHVT and CDR2 as SQSDAQ. CDR3 region: CASSPLKERVRQETQYF. CDR3 bases read: TGTGCCAGCAGCCCCTTAAAAGAGCGGGTCAGACAAGAGACC.

Points on this clone: The read terminates 3 residues before the CDR3 end, so the remaining end is supplied by the germline J gene. The chain is built from TRBV20-1 and TRBJ2-7, with D possibly being TRBD1 (5 bases). CDR1 DFQATT and CDR2 SNEGSKA come from the germline V gene (reference sequence). V was trimmed by 3 bases and J by 0 bases, leaving 9 bases between them. This CDR3 has 13 amino acids. Incomplete CDR3 DNA: TGCAGTGCTAGCCCGGACATCTCCTACGAG. Residues: CSASPDISYE. In full, the CDR3 is CSASPDISYEQYF.

Turning to this clone: The CDR3 is cut off 3 residues early in the read; its end comes from the germline J gene. The chain carries TRBV6-1 and TRBJ2-5; 11 nucleotides match TRBD2. Germline CDR1 and CDR2: MNHNS and SASEGT. V trimming: 2 bases; J trimming: 5 bases; junction bases outside the gene matches: 4. The CDR3 has 15 residues. The CDR3 loop is CASSETSGSSETQYF. Partial CDR3 DNA: TGTGCCAGCAGTGAAACTAGCGGGAGCAGTGAGACC.

Incomplete CDR3 DNA: TGCAGCGTTTATTCCGGGGAAGAGACC. The encoded protein is CSVYSGEET. From start to end, the CDR3 is CSVYSGEETQYF. The chain is built from TRBV29-1 and TRBJ2-5; D is possibly TRBD2 (5 bases). The CDR3 end falls 3 residues outside the read, so it is completed with the germline J gene. The CDR3 runs 12 residues. V lost 5 bases, J lost 3 bases, and 10 bases lay in between. The germline gives CDR1 SQVTM, CDR2 ANQGSEA. The variable domain in full, completed from reference TRBV29-1 and TRBJ2-5, reads SAVISQKPSRDICQRGTSLTIQCQVDSQVTMMFWYRQQPGQSLTLIATANQGSEATYESGFVIDKFPISRPNLTFSTLTVSNMSPEDSSIYLCSVYSGEETQYFGPGTRLLVL.

Comment on this clone: The CDR3 goes on 3 residues after the read ends, and that part is filled in from the germline J gene. The chain carries TRBV19 and TRBJ2-1, with 9 nucleotides matching TRBD1. J was trimmed by 5 bases and V by 5 bases; bases with no gene match: 7. CDR3 size: 15 residues. Germline V lookup: CDR1 LNHDA, CDR2 SQIVND (reference sequence). The CDR3 bases that were read are TGTGCCAGTAGTTATGGGACAGGGTTAAACAATGAG. Translation: CASSYGTGLNNE. In full, the CDR3 is CASSYGTGLNNEQFF.

CDR3 bases read: TGTGCCAGCAGTGGGCTAGCGGGGGCCCAAGAGACC. It translates to CASSGLAGAQET. The entire CDR3 protein reads CASSGLAGAQETQYF. The chain joins TRBV2 to TRBJ2-5; 10 nucleotides align to TRBD2. The read finishes 3 residues shy of the CDR3 end, and the germline J gene is used to complete it. V dropped 4 bases and J dropped 1; count of bases not matched to a gene: 3. Per the germline V gene, CDR1 is SNHLY and CDR2 is FYNNEI. The CDR3 has 15 amino acids.

The CDR3 bases that were read are TGTGCCAGCAGCCAAGACAGAGGACAGGGTATACATTCACCC. Protein product: CASSQDRGQGIHSP. The full-length CDR3 reads as CASSQDRGQGIHSPLHF. The chain uses TRBV14 and TRBJ1-6; 8 bases are shared with TRBD1. The read ends 3 residues shy of where the CDR3 ends; the end is completed using the germline J gene. V gave up 0 bases and J gave up 8 bases; unmatched junction bases: 9. The germline CDR1 and CDR2 sequences are SGHDN and FVKESK. The CDR3 loop spans 17 amino acids.

About this clone itself: The read stops 3 residues short of the end of the CDR3; the missing end is completed from the germline J gene. The chain employs TRBV20-1 and TRBJ1-4, with 7 bases that match TRBD1. The CDR3 spans 14 residues. V lost 5 bases and J lost 8; bases outside the gene matches: 11. Germline lookup yields CDR1 DFQATT and CDR2 SNEGSKA (reference sequence). CDR3 loop: CSAFEGGGREKLFF. The sequenced part of the CDR3 DNA is TGCAGTGCTTTCGAAGGGGGCGGCCGGGAAAAA.

Remarks on this clone: The sequenced fragment ends 3 residues before the CDR3 boundary, so the rest is inferred from the germline J gene. V gene TRBV10-1 combines with J gene TRBJ2-3; D may be TRBD1 or TRBD2 (5 bases each). Trimming removed 6 bases from V and 2 bases from J, with 9 bases in between. This CDR3 comprises 13 residues. Germline V gene sequence: CDR1 WNHNN, CDR2 SYGVQD (reference sequence). The CDR3 bases that were read are TGCGCCAGCAGACAGGAGGACACAGATACG. Translating gives CASRQEDTDT. The whole CDR3 protein is CASRQEDTDTQYF.

Note on this clone: The sequence runs out 3 residues before the end of the CDR3; the remainder is reconstructed from the germline J gene. The chain carries TRBV12-3 or TRBV12-4 and TRBJ2-5; the D is unclear. V lost 6 bases and J lost 0, with 14 bases in between. The CDR3 length is 15 residues. CDR3 amino acids: CASSPPGWYQETQYF. CDR3 bases read: TGTGCCAGCAGCCCCCCCGGGTGGTACCAAGAGACC.

With respect to this clone: The read gets to within 3 residues of the CDR3 end, and the germline J gene fills in the rest. This chain links TRBV5-4 with TRBJ2-1; tentative D call: TRBD2 (6 bases). Germline V lookup: CDR1 SGHNT, CDR2 YYREEE (reference sequence). The CDR3 runs 13 residues. V was trimmed by 4 bases and J by 4 bases, leaving 9 bases between them. The CDR3 DNA, read in part, is TGTGCCAGCAGCCTTGGGACTTACAATGAG. Encoded protein: CASSLGTYNE. The CDR3 in its entirety is CASSLGTYNEQFF.

To note about this clone: Coverage ceases 3 residues before the CDR3 finishes, and the germline J gene fills in the end. The chain couples TRBV7-2 to TRBJ1-2; D ambiguous. CDR3 length: 13 residues. Germline CDR1 is SGHTA and CDR2 is FQGNSA. CDR3 DNA, as far as it was read: TGTGCCAGCCTAGCGGGAGTGACGAATGAC. It yields the protein CASLAGVTND. The entire CDR3 is CASLAGVTNDYTF.

Comments on this clone: One junction end does not reproduce the germline sequence, and a read error may be involved. The read comes to an end 3 residues before the CDR3 does, leaving the germline J gene to fill in the end. The chain joins TRBV6-1 to TRBJ1-2; tentative D call: TRBD1 (6 bases). This CDR3 spans 13 amino acids. The germline V gene encodes CDR1 MNHNS and CDR2 SASEGT. The CDR3 region is CVSSGRDTYGYTF. The covered CDR3 bases are TGTGTCAGCAGTGGCCGGGACACCTATGGC.

A note on this clone: The sequence runs out 3 residues before the end of the CDR3; the remainder is reconstructed from the germline J gene. This sequence joins TRBV5-1 and TRBJ1-1, with TRBD1 identical over 8 bases. The V gene end was trimmed by 0 bases and the J gene end by 3 bases; junction bases not matched to a gene: 4. The CDR3 is 15 residues long. Germline values: CDR1 SGHRS, CDR2 YFSETQ. The CDR3 sequence is CASSLVAGGHTEAFF. The DNA read from the CDR3 is TGCGCCAGCAGCTTGGTGGCAGGGGGCCACACTGAA.

In the case of this clone: The sequence runs out 3 residues before the end of the CDR3; the remainder is reconstructed from the germline J gene. V usage is TRBV29-1 and J usage is TRBJ2-5, with 7 bases aligning to TRBD1. Looked up from germline, CDR1 is SQVTM and CDR2 is ANQGSEA. The V gene end was trimmed by 0 bases and the J gene end by 1 base; junction bases not matched to a gene: 8. This CDR3 has 16 residues. The CDR3 spells CSVEDQGQPFQETQYF. The part of the CDR3 DNA that was read is TGCAGCGTTGAAGATCAGGGACAGCCTTTCCAAGAGACC.

As regards this clone: The read falls 3 residues short of the CDR3 end, and the missing part is taken from the germline J gene. This rearrangement joins TRBV19 to TRBJ2-5, with D maybe TRBD1 (5 bases). This CDR3 is 14 amino acids long. V dropped 5 bases and J dropped 5 bases, with 15 bases sitting between them. Germline V gene sequence: CDR1 LNHDA, CDR2 SQIVND (reference sequence). The part of the CDR3 DNA that was read is TGTGCCAGTAGTCCCCCAGGGATTCGGGAGACC. Amino acid sequence: CASSPPGIRET. The full CDR3 protein reads CASSPPGIRETQYF.

About this clone itself: The sequence runs out 3 residues before the end of the CDR3; the remainder is reconstructed from the germline J gene. The chain uses TRBV28 and TRBJ1-5, with D perhaps TRBD1 (6 bases). The CDR3 is made up of 15 amino acids. V shed 5 bases and J shed 1 base, with 12 bases lying between them. CDR1 is MDHEN, CDR2 SYDVKM, per germline. The CDR3 DNA, read in part, is TGTGCCAGCAGTATAACACAGGGAAGCAATCAGCCC. The encoded protein is CASSITQGSNQP. The whole CDR3 sequence is CASSITQGSNQPQHF.

Comments on this clone: The read ends 3 residues shy of where the CDR3 ends; the end is completed using the germline J gene. The V gene is TRBV28, the J gene TRBJ1-5; D is unclear. The CDR3 runs to 13 residues. Germline CDR1 is MDHEN and CDR2 is SYDVKM. V was trimmed by 8 bases and J by 3 bases, leaving 11 bases between them. CDR3 bases read: TGTGCCAGCCGCGACACCTTCAATCAGCCC. Amino acid sequence: CASRDTFNQP. The CDR3 in its entirety is CASRDTFNQPQHF.

With respect to this clone: From the germline J gene comes the end of the CDR3, since the read stops 3 residues before it. The rearrangement joins TRBV7-8 to TRBJ2-7; D unclear. Germline V gene lookup returns CDR1 SGHVS and CDR2 FQNEAQ. The CDR3 extends over 12 amino acids. V was trimmed by 5 bases and J by 6 bases, leaving 11 bases between them. The part of the CDR3 DNA that was read is TGTGCCAGCAGCCCCGTCCCTAGCGAG. Translating gives CASSPVPSE. The CDR3 reads in full as CASSPVPSEQYF.

In the case of this clone: The read gets to within 3 residues of the CDR3 end, and the germline J gene fills in the rest. The rearrangement links TRBV20-1 to TRBJ2-5; TRBD2 matches 9 bases. Germline V CDR1 and CDR2: DFQATT, SNEGSKA (reference sequence). The J segment lost 2 bases and the V segment lost 0 bases, leaving 4 bases of the junction unmatched. This CDR3 is 15 amino acids long. The CDR3 reads CSARELAGRQETQYF. CDR3 DNA (partial): TGCAGTGCTAGAGAGCTAGCGGGAAGACAAGAGACC.

CDR3 region: CSASSQETYEQYF. The part of the CDR3 DNA that was read is TGCAGTGCTAGCAGCCAGGAAACCTACGAG. This sequence joins TRBV20-1 and TRBJ2-7, with D unclear. The read ends 3 residues before the CDR3 terminus; that terminus is restored from the germline J gene. The CDR3 totals 13 residues. Germline V gene lookup returns CDR1 DFQATT and CDR2 SNEGSKA (reference sequence). The V end lost 3 bases, the J end lost 2 bases, and 11 bases lay between the germline ends.